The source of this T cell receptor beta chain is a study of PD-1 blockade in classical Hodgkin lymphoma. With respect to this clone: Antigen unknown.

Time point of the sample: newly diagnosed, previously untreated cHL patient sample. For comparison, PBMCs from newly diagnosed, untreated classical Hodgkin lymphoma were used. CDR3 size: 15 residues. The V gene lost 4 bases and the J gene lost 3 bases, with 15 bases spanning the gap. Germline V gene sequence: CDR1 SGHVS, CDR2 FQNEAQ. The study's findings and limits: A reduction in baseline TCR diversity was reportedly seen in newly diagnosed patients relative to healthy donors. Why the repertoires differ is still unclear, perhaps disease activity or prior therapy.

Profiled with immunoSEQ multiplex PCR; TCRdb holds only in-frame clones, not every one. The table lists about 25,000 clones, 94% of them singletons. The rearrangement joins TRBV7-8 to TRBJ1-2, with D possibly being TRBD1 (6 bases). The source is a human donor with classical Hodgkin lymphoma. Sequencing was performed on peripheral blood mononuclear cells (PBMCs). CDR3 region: CASSSQEQGYYGYTF. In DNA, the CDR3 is TGTGCCAGCAGCTCCCAAGAACAGGGCTACTATGGCTACACCTTC.